Below, 8 T cell receptor beta chains from the same sample are listed, as sequenced in a study of OX40 agonist ivuxolimab in advanced cancers. TCRdb's copy holds only in-frame clones and misses some; the assay was immunoSEQ multiplex PCR. The data hold roughly 80,000 clones, with roughly 91% observed a single time. The starting material was CD4+ or CD8+ T cells sorted from blood, obtained in a trial of the OX40 agonist ivuxolimab. Every receptor here comes from an adult with an advanced solid tumor such as melanoma, head and neck, liver or kidney cancer.

The J gene is TRBJ1-1, the V gene TRBV7-2; D is possibly TRBD1 (5 bases). Looked up from germline, CDR1 is SGHTA and CDR2 is FQGNSA. Deletions cut 5 bases from V and 8 bases from J, with 18 bases between. The CDR3 covers 14 residues. Here the CDR3 reads CASSKYPTVSEAFF. Here the CDR3 DNA reads TGTGCCAGCAGCAAATACCCGACAGTTTCCGAAGCTTTCTTT.

The chain employs TRBV27 and TRBJ1-5; no clear D. The CDR3 extends over 18 amino acids. Per germline, CDR1 MNHEY and CDR2 SMNVEV (reference sequence). The V end lost 0 bases, the J end lost 0 bases, and 15 bases lay between the germline ends. The CDR3 region has the DNA TGTGCCAGCAGTTTATCCCCGACACCAAAAAGTAGCAATCAGCCCCAGCATTTT. It codes for CASSLSPTPKSSNQPQHF.

The chain carries TRBV28 and TRBJ2-3, with no clear D. Trimming took 4 bases from V and 5 from J, leaving 16 bases between them. The CDR3 is 15 amino acids. Germline V lookup: CDR1 MDHEN, CDR2 SYDVKM. CDR3 region: CASSWSEAMRDTQYF. CDR3 coding DNA: TGTGCCAGCAGTTGGAGCGAAGCTATGAGAGATACGCAGTATTTT.

The chain recombines TRBV18 with TRBJ1-5; D not resolved. The ends were cut back, 5 bases at V and 0 bases at J, with 2 bases in the middle. The CDR3 contains 12 residues. Looked up from germline, CDR1 is KGHSH and CDR2 is LQKENI. The CDR3 is CASSTSNQPQHF. The CDR3 DNA follows: TGTGCCAGCTCAACTAGCAATCAGCCCCAGCATTTT.

The gene calls are TRBV5-1 and TRBJ2-2; D ambiguous. The CDR3 consists of 16 residues. V lost 0 bases, J lost 0 bases, and 9 bases lay in between. Germline V gene sequence: CDR1 SGHRS, CDR2 YFSETQ. DNA of the CDR3: TGCGCCAGCAGCTTGGATCCGGGCACGAACACCGGGGAGCTGTTTTTT. Protein sequence: CASSLDPGTNTGELFF.

As for this clone: The sample carries other DNA sequences with the same CDR3. The rearrangement joins TRBV7-2 to TRBJ2-5; a possible D gene is TRBD1 (5 bases). Germline-derived CDR1 and CDR2 are SGHTA and FQGNSA. With 5 bases removed from V and 3 bases from J, the gap between germline ends came to 7 bases. The CDR3 consists of 12 residues. CDR3 sequence: CASSLTEETQYF. In DNA form, the CDR3 reads TGTGCCAGCAGCCTGACAGAAGAGACCCAGTACTTC.

The chain has TRBV19 and TRBJ2-6, with 9 bases matching TRBD1. Germline loops: CDR1 LNHDA, CDR2 SQIVND (reference sequence). The CDR3 sequence is 16 residues long. Losses at the gene ends were 6 bases for V and 0 bases for J; bases not matched to a gene: 3. The CDR3 region has the DNA TGTGCCAGTAGGGGGACAGGGCACTCTGGGGCCAACGTCCTGACTTTC. Protein: CASRGTGHSGANVLTF.

This sequence joins TRBV27 and TRBJ2-7; no clear D. V lost 8 bases to trimming and J lost 3 bases, with 14 bases between them. Germline CDR1 reads MNHEY; CDR2 reads SMNVEV (reference sequence). The CDR3 has 13 residues. CDR3 region: CASGPRTLYEQYF. The CDR3 DNA reads as TGTGCCAGCGGACCGCGCACCCTCTACGAGCAGTACTTC.